This entry lists 24 T cell receptor beta chains sequenced from one sample in a study of cytomegalovirus exposure and HLA in healthy donors. PCR was performed using 60 Vbeta and 13 Jbeta primers. Measured with immunoSEQ multiplex PCR; TCRdb has only the in-frame clones, and not every one. The sample yields approximately 240,000 clones, 82% seen once. Sequenced: PBMCs. All receptors derive from a woman aged 40 to 49 in good health and CMV-seropositive.

V is TRBV6-5 and J is TRBJ2-5; 8 positions agree with TRBD1. The J segment lost 0 bases and the V segment lost 4 bases, leaving 4 bases of the junction unmatched. The CDR3 sequence is 15 residues long. The germline CDR1 and CDR2 sequences are MNHEY and SVGAGI. The CDR3 region has the DNA TGTGCCAGCAGTTCTGGGACAGGACACCAAGAGACCCAGTACTTC. Protein product: CASSSGTGHQETQYF.

This clone has just a few counts. This sequence joins TRBV18 and TRBJ2-7; D is possibly TRBD2 (5 bases). The CDR3 covers 16 residues. Trimming cost V 3 bases and J 4 bases, with 19 bases left between them. CDR1 and CDR2 (germline): KGHSH, LQKENI. The CDR3 nucleotides are TGTGCCAGCTCACCGTGGGATGGGGAGAAGAGGTACGAGCAGTACTTC. Protein: CASSPWDGEKRYEQYF.

The chain uses TRBV5-4 and TRBJ2-7, with 11 bases that match TRBD2. After removal of 4 bases from V and 0 bases from J, the junction contained 15 bases not matched to a gene. Germline CDR1 reads SGHNT; CDR2 reads YYREEE (reference sequence). This CDR3 has 19 amino acids. CDR3 sequence reads: CASSPGASGRTILSYEQYF. CDR3 in DNA: TGTGCCAGCAGCCCTGGGGCTAGCGGGAGGACTATCCTCTCCTACGAGCAGTACTTC. Full variable domain (remainder filled in from reference TRBV5-4 and TRBJ2-7): ETGVTQSPTHLIKTRGQQVTLRCSSQSGHNTVSWYQQALGQGPQFIFQYYREEENGRGNFPPRFSGLQFPNYSSELNVNALELDDSALYLCASSPGASGRTILSYEQYFGPGTRLTVT.

The rearrangement uses TRBV15 and TRBJ2-7, with a tentative D call TRBD1 (6 bases). V lost 3 bases and J 3 bases, leaving 12 bases between the germline ends. The CDR3 covers 14 residues. Per germline, CDR1 LNHNV and CDR2 YYDKDF (reference sequence). CDR3 loop: CATSRYEDSYEQYF. CDR3 bases: TGTGCCACCAGCAGGTATGAGGACAGCTACGAGCAGTACTTC. Looking up the rest from reference TRBV15 and TRBJ2-7 gives the full variable domain: DAMVIQNPRYQVTQFGKPVTLSCSQTLNHNVMYWYQQKSSQAPKLLFHYYDKDFNNEADTPDNFQSRRPNTSFCFLDIRSPGLGDTAMYLCATSRYEDSYEQYFGPGTRLTVT.

This clone was found once. CDR3 DNA: TGTGCCAGCAGCCCCGGGACAGGGAGCTCCTACGAGCAGTACTTC. Its protein product is CASSPGTGSSYEQYF. This chain uses TRBV27 with TRBJ2-7; TRBD1 aligns across 9 bases. Germline CDR1 is MNHEY and CDR2 is SMNVEV (reference sequence). This CDR3 is built from 15 residues. J gave up 0 bases and V 6 bases, and 6 bases lay outside the gene matches.

The rearrangement links TRBV4-2 to TRBJ1-1; D ambiguous. The CDR3 runs 14 residues. Germline loops: CDR1 LGHNA, CDR2 YNFKEQ. With 2 bases removed from V and 7 bases from J, the gap between germline ends came to 14 bases. The CDR3, as DNA: TGTGCCAGCAGCCAACCGCGGGGTAGCAGTGAAGCTTTCTTT. It encodes CASSQPRGSSEAFF.

V usage is TRBV5-4 and J usage is TRBJ1-4; 8 positions match TRBD1. Germline V gene lookup returns CDR1 SGHNT and CDR2 YYREEE (reference sequence). V shed 3 bases, J shed 0 bases, and the junction held 1 base outside the gene matches. The CDR3 is 15 residues long. The CDR3 loop reads CASSSDRATNEKLFF. The CDR3 DNA follows: TGTGCCAGCAGCTCGGACAGGGCAACTAATGAAAAACTGTTTTTT.

The chain recombines TRBV19 with TRBJ1-5; a possible D gene is TRBD1 (6 bases). This CDR3 spans 15 amino acids. The germline CDR1 and CDR2 sequences are LNHDA and SQIVND (reference sequence). V gave up 5 bases and J gave up 0 bases, with 11 bases separating them. As DNA, the CDR3 is TGTGCCAGTAGTCAAGGGACAATTAGCAATCAGCCCCAGCATTTT. Translating it yields CASSQGTISNQPQHF. The full variable domain, completed using reference TRBV19 and TRBJ1-5, is DGGITQSPKYLFRKEGQNVTLSCEQNLNHDAMYWYRQDPGQGLRLIYYSQIVNDFQKGDIAEGYSVSREKKESFPLTVTSAQKNPTAFYLCASSQGTISNQPQHFGDGTRLSIL.

The V and J genes are TRBV4-3 and TRBJ1-5; unclear D gene. Germline-derived CDR1 and CDR2 are LGHNA and YSLEER. The CDR3 spans 15 residues. Trimming stripped 0 bases from V and 7 bases from J, with 13 bases between. CDR3 bases: TGCGCCAGCAGCCAAGATGTTACCGGGTTCCAGCCCCAGCATTTT. It yields the protein CASSQDVTGFQPQHF.

This rearrangement joins TRBV19 to TRBJ1-1; the D is unclear. This CDR3 region has 11 residues. Germline V gives CDR1 LNHDA, CDR2 SQIVND (reference sequence). Trimming pared 5 bases from V and 8 bases from J, leaving 9 bases between. The CDR3 spells CASSEADEAFF. In DNA form, the CDR3 reads TGTGCCAGTAGTGAGGCAGACGAAGCTTTCTTT.

V and J are TRBV6-6 and TRBJ1-5, with 7 bases that match TRBD1. Trimming at V came to 0 bases and at J to 4 bases, leaving 3 bases not matched to a gene. The CDR3 has 15 amino acids. CDR1 is MNHNY, CDR2 SVGAGI, per germline (reference sequence). The CDR3 protein is CASSYSRQGNQPQHF. CDR3 DNA sequence: TGTGCCAGCAGTTACTCGAGACAGGGAAATCAGCCCCAGCATTTT.

The chain couples TRBV7-7 to TRBJ2-5; 9 bases are shared with TRBD2. This CDR3 has 17 amino acids. After removal of 1 base from V and 4 bases from J, the junction contained 10 bases not matched to a gene. Germline loops: CDR1 SSHAT, CDR2 FNYEAQ (reference sequence). CDR3: CASSLGAGGGATETQYF. CDR3 coding DNA: TGTGCCAGCAGCTTAGGGGCCGGCGGGGGGGCCACAGAGACCCAGTACTTC.

V and J are TRBV19 and TRBJ1-5; 9 bases line up with TRBD1. The CDR3 loop spans 15 amino acids. Germline V gene data show CDR1 as LNHDA and CDR2 as SQIVND (reference sequence). V lost 6 bases, J lost 4 bases, and 7 bases stayed unmatched. The CDR3 protein is CASRAGGQGNQPQHF. CDR3 DNA sequence: TGTGCCAGTAGGGCCGGGGGACAGGGTAATCAGCCCCAGCATTTT.

The chain is built from TRBV7-2 and TRBJ2-7; 8 bases fit TRBD2. V shed 4 bases, J shed 0 bases, and the junction held 11 bases outside the gene matches. This CDR3 spans 17 amino acids. Per germline, CDR1 SGHTA and CDR2 FQGNSA. The CDR3 sequence is CASSSMTGAGVSYEQYF. The CDR3 nucleotides are TGTGCCAGCAGCTCCATGACCGGAGCGGGAGTCTCCTACGAGCAGTACTTC.

The rearrangement links TRBV5-1 to TRBJ2-2, with 8 nucleotides matching TRBD2. Germline V gene sequence: CDR1 SGHRS, CDR2 YFSETQ. J was trimmed by 7 bases and V by 4 bases; bases with no gene match: 9. This CDR3 spans 15 amino acids. CDR3 bases: TGCGCCAGCAGCCCTACCGGACTAGCCGGCGGGGAGCTGTTTTTT. This gives the protein CASSPTGLAGGELFF.

The chain couples TRBV9 to TRBJ1-1; D is unclear. V lost 3 bases, J lost 4 bases, and 16 bases lay in between. Germline V lookup: CDR1 SGDLS, CDR2 YYNGEE. CDR3 size: 15 residues. Here the CDR3 DNA reads TGTGCCAGCAGCGAGGACCCCGGGGTGGCCACTGAAGCTTTCTTT. Translation: CASSEDPGVATEAFF.

The J gene is TRBJ1-6, the V gene TRBV2; D ambiguous. Trimming left V 5 bases short and J 9 bases short, with 17 bases between. Germline CDR1 is SNHLY and CDR2 is FYNNEI. This CDR3 spans 15 amino acids. Here the CDR3 reads CASSTGQVLSSPLHF. In DNA form, the CDR3 reads TGTGCCAGCAGTACCGGCCAGGTCCTATCTTCACCCCTCCACTTT.

This clone was seen a handful of times. The chain uses TRBV5-1 and TRBJ1-3, with 7 bases aligning to TRBD1. CDR1 and CDR2 (germline): SGHRS, YFSETQ. J gave up 6 bases and V 5 bases, and 8 bases lay outside the gene matches. This CDR3 comprises 14 residues. Here the CDR3 DNA reads TGCGCCAGCAGACCGGGACAGTCGATAAACACCATATATTTT. Amino acids: CASRPGQSINTIYF.

The chain uses TRBV9 and TRBJ2-5, with TRBD1 identical over 12 bases. TRBJ2-7 explains the end of the DNA better; the J call may be wrong. This CDR3 has 15 amino acids. Germline-derived CDR1 and CDR2 are SGDLS and YYNGEE. In nucleotides, the CDR3 is TGTGCCAGCAGCGTAGGGGACAGGGGGCTCTACGAGCAGTACTTC. This codes for CASSVGDRGLYEQYF.

This chain connects TRBV6-5 to TRBJ1-2; a possible D gene is TRBD1 (5 bases). Trimming left V 5 bases short and J 4 bases short, with 17 bases between. The germline gives CDR1 MNHEY, CDR2 SVGAGI. The CDR3 has 15 residues. The CDR3 is CASSTRGGLSYGYTF. In DNA form, the CDR3 reads TGTGCCAGCAGTACCCGGGGGGGTTTAAGCTATGGCTACACCTTC.

The V and J genes are TRBV11-2 and TRBJ1-3; D is ambiguous. V lost 4 bases to trimming and J lost 0 bases, with 7 bases between them. The CDR3 covers 14 residues. Germline loops: CDR1 SGHAT, CDR2 FQNNGV. CDR3 sequence reads: CASSSPSSGNTIYF. The CDR3 DNA reads as TGTGCCAGCAGCTCACCGAGCTCTGGAAACACCATATATTTT.

The chain joins TRBV4-2 to TRBJ2-3; 10 bases align to TRBD2. Losses at the gene ends were 0 bases for V and 1 base for J; bases not matched to a gene: 7. The length of the CDR3 is 18 residues. Germline values: CDR1 LGHNA, CDR2 YNFKEQ. DNA for the CDR3: TGTGCCAGCAGCCAAGAGCCACTAGCGGGATTGGGCACAGATACGCAGTATTTT. Its protein is CASSQEPLAGLGTDTQYF.

As for this clone: The junction shows a germline mismatch at one end, possibly a read error. The chain uses TRBV7-9 and TRBJ1-2, with TRBD1 identical over 10 bases. The CDR3 has 15 residues. From germline, CDR1 is SEHNR and CDR2 FQNEAQ (reference sequence). The CDR3 coding sequence is TGTTCCAGCAGCTCCACGGACAGGGGGAACTATGGCTACACCTTC. It specifies CSSSSTDRGNYGYTF.

This clone is a singleton in its sample. V is TRBV29-1 and J is TRBJ2-5; D gene unclear. The J call may be in error: the DNA end matches TRBJ2-7 better. In germline, CDR1 is SQVTM, CDR2 ANQGSEA. CDR3 length: 12 amino acids. CDR3 amino acids: CSVKSRDYEQYF. The CDR3 DNA is TGCAGCGTTAAGTCAAGAGACTACGAGCAGTACTTC.